The TCR beta chain described here comes from a study of T cells in Graves' hyperthyroidism and ophthalmopathy. Lactation, pregnancy, other autoimmune disease or uncontrolled infection led to exclusion of patients. Clinical symptoms, serum thyroxine and TRAb, thyroid ultrasound and orbital computed tomography together formed the diagnostic basis. Whole-study findings and limits: Classification by a 13 V-J model distinguished ophthalmopathy from stable hyperthyroidism. Most thyroid clonotypes that were expanded above 0.001 also turned up in blood.

Turning to this clonotype: Antigen: not known.

Regions amplified from RNA transcripts were the TCR beta CDR3 regions. Carried out on the TCR CDR3, a first-round RT-PCR used the HTBI primer set. In TCRdb, the multiplex PCR reads were re-called with MiXCR into one record per CDR3 protein. Altogether approximately 560,000 distinct CDR3 sequences are present, roughly 50% being singletons, with the ten largest covering 8.2%. This CDR3 is built from 12 residues. Looked up from germline, CDR1 is SQVTM and CDR2 is ANQGSEA. The germline V and J ends were trimmed by 4 bases and 6 bases, with 13 bases remaining between them. The chain has TRBV29-1 and TRBJ2-7; tentative D call: TRBD2 (5 bases). Sequencing input: peripheral blood or thyroid tissue (not recorded which). This clonotype was sampled from a woman under 30 with Graves' hyperthyroidism. The CDR3 here is CSVVTVAGEQYF. The CDR3 DNA follows: TGCAGCGTTGTTACGGTGGCGGGCGAGCAGTACTTC.